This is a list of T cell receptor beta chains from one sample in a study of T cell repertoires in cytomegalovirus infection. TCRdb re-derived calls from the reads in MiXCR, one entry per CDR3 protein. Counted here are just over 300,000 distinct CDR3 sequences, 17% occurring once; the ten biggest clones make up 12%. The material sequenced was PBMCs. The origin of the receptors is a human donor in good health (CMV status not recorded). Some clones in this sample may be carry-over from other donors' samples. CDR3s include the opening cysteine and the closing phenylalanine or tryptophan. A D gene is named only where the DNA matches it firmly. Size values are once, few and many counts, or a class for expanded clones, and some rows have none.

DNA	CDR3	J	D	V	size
TGTGCCAGCAGCCCCGGGACAGGGGCGAACTATGGCTACACCTTC	CASSPGTGANYGYTF	TRBJ1-2	TRBD1	TRBV6-2/TRBV6-3	-
TGTGCCACAACGCCGGGAACAGGGGGACGCACTGAAGCTTTCTTT	CATTPGTGGRTEAFF	TRBJ1-1	TRBD1	TRBV6-5	-
TGTGCCAGCAGACCTTCGGCAGAGTATGGCTACACCTTC	CASRPSAEYGYTF	TRBJ1-2	-	TRBV28	-
TGTGCCAGCAGCCCAGGACTAGCGGGAGTCGGGGAGACCCAGTACTTC	CASSPGLAGVGETQYF	TRBJ2-5	TRBD2	TRBV7-2	many
TGTGCCAGCAGTCTGGGACACATGAACACTGAAGCTTTCTTT	CASSLGHMNTEAFF	TRBJ1-1	-	TRBV12-3/TRBV12-4	-
TGTGCCAGCAGTCTATGGACAGGGAGAGACGGGGAGCTGTTTTTT	CASSLWTGRDGELFF	TRBJ2-2	TRBD1	TRBV7-2	many
TGTGCCAGCAGTGAAGGAACAGGGGGGGCTAATGAAAAACTGTTTTTT	CASSEGTGGANEKLFF	TRBJ1-4	TRBD1	TRBV6-1	few
TGTGCCACCTCCACAGGGCTAGCCAAAAACATTCAGTACTTC	CATSTGLAKNIQYF	TRBJ2-4	-	TRBV15	few
TGTGCCACCAGTGATGCCGGGACAGCGGACACCGGGGAGCTGTTTTTT	CATSDAGTADTGELFF	TRBJ2-2	TRBD1	TRBV24-1	-
TGTGCCAGCTCACCAGGCAGCGCGGATGGCTACACCTTC	CASSPGSADGYTF	TRBJ1-2	-	TRBV18	few
TGTGCCAGCAGCCTGGGATATGCTAGCCGGTCTGGGGGCTACACCTTC	CASSLGYASRSGGYTF	TRBJ1-2	-	TRBV3-1	-
TGTGCCAGCATGGGTCTTGCGGGGGGCCGGCGAGAGACCCAGTACTTC	CASMGLAGGRRETQYF	TRBJ2-5	TRBD2	TRBV27	few
TGCGCCAGCAGACGGGACCCCGACTACAATGAGCAGTTCTTC	CASRRDPDYNEQFF	TRBJ2-1	-	TRBV5-1	-
TGTGCCAGCGGGGCTGGGGGAAGGACCGGGGAGCTGTTTTTT	CASGAGGRTGELFF	TRBJ2-2	-	TRBV11-3	few
TGCAGCGTCAGGGCGGGGAGGAACATTCAGTACTTC	CSVRAGRNIQYF	TRBJ2-4	-	TRBV29-1	few
TGTGCCATCAAGGACCGCCAGGGCGGGTACGAGCAGTACTTC	CAIKDRQGGYEQYF	TRBJ2-7	-	TRBV10-3	-
TGTGCCAGCAGTGCAGGGGGGAGCGGGCCCCAGCATTTT	CASSAGGSGPQHF	TRBJ1-5	TRBD1	TRBV28	many
TGTGCCAGCAGCTTAGTCTCAGTGAACACTGAAGCTTTCTTT	CASSLVSVNTEAFF	TRBJ1-1	-	TRBV7-8	many
TGTGCCATAGTTGCGGGGCCCCGCTCCTACAATGAGCAGTTCTTC	CAIVAGPRSYNEQFF	TRBJ2-1	-	TRBV7-9	many
TGTGCCAGCAGCTTAGAACAGGGAAATCAGCCCCAGCATTTT	CASSLEQGNQPQHF	TRBJ1-5	-	TRBV7-6	many
TGTGCCATTAGGCCTAGCGGGGGGACGAGCTCCTACAATGAGCAGTTCTTC	CAIRPSGGTSSYNEQFF	TRBJ2-1	TRBD2	TRBV10-3	many
TGTGCCAGCAGTTTAGACAGTTATAACTATGGCTACACCTTC	CASSLDSYNYGYTF	TRBJ1-2	-	TRBV12-3/TRBV12-4	many
TGTGCCAGGACCAGGGCTCTGGCTTTCTTT	CARTRALAFF	TRBJ1-1	-	TRBV27	-
TGCAGTGCCTCCCCAGGGGTCCCCACTGAAGCTTTCTTT	CSASPGVPTEAFF	TRBJ1-1	-	TRBV20-1	-
TGTGCTAGCAGCCCTCGGACAGGAGGGGCCAACGTCCTGACTTTC	CASSPRTGGANVLTF	TRBJ2-6	TRBD1	TRBV7-7	many
TGTGCCACCAGCAGAGATGAAGGGGGCTACGAGCAGTACTTC	CATSRDEGGYEQYF	TRBJ2-7	-	TRBV15	many
TGCAGTGCTGCTAACAGGGGAATCGCTGAAGCTTTCTTT	CSAANRGIAEAFF	TRBJ1-1	TRBD1	TRBV20-1	-
TGTGCCACCGACTCAGGAATGAACACTGAAGCTTTCTTT	CATDSGMNTEAFF	TRBJ1-1	-	TRBV10-3	many
TGTGCCAGCAGCTTAGGGCCACTAGCGGGGGTCCGAAATGAGCAGTTCTTC	CASSLGPLAGVRNEQFF	TRBJ2-1	TRBD2	TRBV11-3	-
TGTGCTAGTGGTTTGGGCCCCTTTGCAGAAGCCAAAAACATTCAGTACTTC	CASGLGPFAEAKNIQYF	TRBJ2-4	-	TRBV12-5	-
TGTGCCAGCAGCTTAGCCTTCCTGAGGGGCTCCTACAATGAGCAGTTCTTC	CASSLAFLRGSYNEQFF	TRBJ2-1	-	TRBV11-2	many
TGTGCCAGTTTTTCGGGACAGGGCACAGATACGCAGTATTTT	CASFSGQGTDTQYF	TRBJ2-3	TRBD1	TRBV6-1	-
TGTGCCAGCAGCACATACAGAGATACTAACTATGGCTACACCTTC	CASSTYRDTNYGYTF	TRBJ1-2	-	TRBV7-2	many
TGTGCCAGCAGCTTGCGGTCAAGCTCCTACGAGCAGTACTTC	CASSLRSSSYEQYF	TRBJ2-7	-	TRBV5-8	-
TGTGCCAGCAGTTTATCCTCCCGGGACAGGAGCTTATGGTATGGCTACACCTTC	CASSLSSRDRSLWYGYTF	TRBJ1-2	TRBD1	TRBV27	few
TGTGCCAGCAGTACAGGGACAGGGTTACATGGCTACACCTTC	CASSTGTGLHGYTF	TRBJ1-2	TRBD1	TRBV6-1	few
TGTGCCAGCAGCTCGGACAATCTTTATCAGCCCCAGCATTTT	CASSSDNLYQPQHF	TRBJ1-5	-	TRBV7-2	many
TGTGCCAGCAGTCCCGGCGGACAGGGTACTGGAAACACCATATATTTT	CASSPGGQGTGNTIYF	TRBJ1-3	TRBD1	TRBV28	many
TGTGCCAGCAGCCAAGACACAGTGTTAGAGACCCAGTACTTC	CASSQDTVLETQYF	TRBJ2-5	-	TRBV4-2	few
TGTGCCAGCAGCGCCACGACCACAGATACGCAGTATTTT	CASSATTTDTQYF	TRBJ2-3	-	TRBV7-2	many
TGCAGTGCTAACCCACAGGGGGCGATCACAGATACGCAGTATTTT	CSANPQGAITDTQYF	TRBJ2-3	TRBD1	TRBV20-1	-
TGTGCCATCACCACCCGGGACAGGAACACCGGGGAGCTGTTTTTT	CAITTRDRNTGELFF	TRBJ2-2	TRBD1	TRBV10-3	-
TGTGCCAGCAGTTCCGAGAGCTCCTATAATTCACCCCTCCACTTT	CASSSESSYNSPLHF	TRBJ1-6	-	TRBV7-2	many
TGTGCCATCAGGGTGAGCTCCTACAATGAGCAGTTCTTC	CAIRVSSYNEQFF	TRBJ2-1	-	TRBV10-3	few
TGTGCCAGCAGTAAGACCGAGTACACTGAAGCTTTCTTT	CASSKTEYTEAFF	TRBJ1-1	-	TRBV6-2/TRBV6-3	many
TGTGCCAGCAGTGAAGGGGGCACAGGGTTGCGAGGCTACACCTTC	CASSEGGTGLRGYTF	TRBJ1-2	-	TRBV2	-
TGTGCCAGCAGCTTAGAACGAGGGACGAATGAGCAGTTCTTC	CASSLERGTNEQFF	TRBJ2-1	-	TRBV7-9	-
TGTGCCAGCAGCCCCGGGGGGGATCCCATCGAGCAGTACTTC	CASSPGGDPIEQYF	TRBJ2-7	TRBD2	TRBV7-2	many
TGCAGTGCGAACCGGGGGCACTACACTGAAGCTTTCTTT	CSANRGHYTEAFF	TRBJ1-1	-	TRBV20-1	-
TGTGCCAGCAGCGCAGGGGAGGGTGGCTACACCTTC	CASSAGEGGYTF	TRBJ1-2	-	TRBV7-6	many
TGTGCCAGCAGTCAAGCCTCGACCCAGGGCGAGCAGTACTTC	CASSQASTQGEQYF	TRBJ2-7	-	TRBV6-2/TRBV6-3	few
TGTGCCAGCAGTTACTGGACATTAAGGGGCACTGAAGCTTTCTTT	CASSYWTLRGTEAFF	TRBJ1-1	-	TRBV6-5	many
TGCAGTGCTAGAGGGACTAGCGGGGGGTTTGAGCAGTTCTTC	CSARGTSGGFEQFF	TRBJ2-1	TRBD2	TRBV20-1	-
TGTGCCAGCAGCGGACGAAGGGGGCTTAACTATGGCTACACCTTC	CASSGRRGLNYGYTF	TRBJ1-2	TRBD1	TRBV5-3	-
TGTGCCAGCAACTCCTTTCAGGTTGGGAACACTGAAGCTTTCTTT	CASNSFQVGNTEAFF	TRBJ1-1	-	TRBV12-3/TRBV12-4	many